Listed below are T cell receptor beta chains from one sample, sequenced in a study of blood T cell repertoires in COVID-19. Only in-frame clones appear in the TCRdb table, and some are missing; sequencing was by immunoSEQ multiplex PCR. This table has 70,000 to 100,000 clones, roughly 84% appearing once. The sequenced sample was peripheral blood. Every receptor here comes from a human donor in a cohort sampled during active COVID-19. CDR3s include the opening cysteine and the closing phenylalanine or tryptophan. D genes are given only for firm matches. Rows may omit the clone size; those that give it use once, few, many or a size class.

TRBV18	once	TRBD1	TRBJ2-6	TGTGCCAGCTCACCGGACAGGGTTGGCTCTGGGGCCAACGTCCTGACTTTC	CASSPDRVGSGANVLTF
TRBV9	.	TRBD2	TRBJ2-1	TGTGCCAGCAGTGGGGGAGGGGTGCACAATGAGCAGTTCTTC	CASSGGGVHNEQFF
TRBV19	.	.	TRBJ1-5	TGTGCCACCTCTTTGAGCGGTGGCTTGGGCAATCAGCCCCAGCATTTT	CATSLSGGLGNQPQHF
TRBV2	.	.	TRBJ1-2	TGTGCCAGCAGCCCGCGGACTATGAGGGGTCACTATGGCTACACCTTC	CASSPRTMRGHYGYTF
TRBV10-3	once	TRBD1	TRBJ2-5	TGTGCCATCAGTGAGTCGAGGGGGCGCATGGGAGAGACCCAGTACTTC	CAISESRGRMGETQYF
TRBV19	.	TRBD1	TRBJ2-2	TGTGCCAGTAGTAGACAGGGGGCCGGCACCGGGGAGCTGTTTTTT	CASSRQGAGTGELFF
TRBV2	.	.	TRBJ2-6	TGTGCCAGCAAAGGACAGATTTCTGGGGCCAACGTCCTGACTTTC	CASKGQISGANVLTF
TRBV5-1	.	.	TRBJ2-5	TGCGCCAGCGCGGAGGGGGGGCAAGAGACCCAGTACTTC	CASAEGGQETQYF
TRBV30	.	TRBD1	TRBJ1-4	TGTGCCTGGAGTAGGACAGGGGGTAATGAAAAACTGTTTTTT	CAWSRTGGNEKLFF
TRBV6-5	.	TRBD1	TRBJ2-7	TGTGCCAGCAGCTTCCGGGACAGGGGCAATTACGAGCAGTACTTC	CASSFRDRGNYEQYF
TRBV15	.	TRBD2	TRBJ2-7	TGTGCCACAGCTAGCGGAATACGAAGGGAGCAGTACTTC	CATASGIRREQYF
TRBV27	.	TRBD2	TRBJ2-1	TGTGCCAGCAAAAAGCAGGCGGCGGGAGGGTACTACAATGAGCAGTTCTTC	CASKKQAAGGYYNEQFF
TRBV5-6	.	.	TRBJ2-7	TGTGCCAGCAGCTTGGCCTACGGGTACGAGCAGTACTTC	CASSLAYGYEQYF
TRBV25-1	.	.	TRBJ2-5	TGTGCCAGCAGCCCTCCGGAGCGTCACCTGTACCAAGAGACCCAGTACTTC	CASSPPERHLYQETQYF
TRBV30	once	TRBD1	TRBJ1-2	TGTGCCTGGAGTAGGGGGCTTGGCTACACCTTC	CAWSRGLGYTF
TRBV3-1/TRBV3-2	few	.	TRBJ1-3	TGTGCCAGCAGCCTTTCTACTACAATCACCTCTGGAAACACCATATATTTT	CASSLSTTITSGNTIYF
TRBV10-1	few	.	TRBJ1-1	TGCGCCAGCAGTGAAGGACAGTCCGCGAATGAAGCTTTCTTT	CASSEGQSANEAFF
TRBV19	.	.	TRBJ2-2	TGTGCCAGTAGTATGAGAGTGAACACCGGGGAGCTGTTTTTT	CASSMRVNTGELFF
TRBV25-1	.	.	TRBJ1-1	TGTGCCAGCAGAGGACAGATGAACACTGAAGCTTTCTTT	CASRGQMNTEAFF
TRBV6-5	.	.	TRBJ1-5	TGTGCCAGCAGTCCCGGGACTTACAATCAGCCCCAGCATTTT	CASSPGTYNQPQHF